This entry features one T cell receptor beta chain sequence. What it recognizes is unknown. Per the germline V gene, CDR1 is LGHDT and CDR2 is YNNKEL (reference sequence). CDR3 length: 14 amino acids. The V gene end was trimmed by 0 bases and the J gene end by 5 bases; junction bases not matched to a gene: 0. The method was immunoSEQ multiplex PCR; TCRdb's version includes in-frame clones alone and lacks a portion of them. The data contain 95,000 to 150,000 clones, about 92% of them singletons. The data belong to a study of T cell responses to AZD1222 COVID-19 vaccine. Study-wide results and limits: White British donors predominated, females outnumbered males, and clonal diversity was possibly underestimated. At baseline, seropositivity was found in only a handful of AZD1222 recipients. Compared with day 0, the breadth and depth of the Spike-specific TCR repertoire rose significantly after two doses of AZD1222. Close to half of all spike-specific TCRs reportedly target regions of the variants that are unmutated.

The chain combines TRBV3-1 (or the pseudogene TRBV3-2) with TRBJ1-4; 7 bases fit TRBD1. This sequence was found in an adult who received the AZD1222 COVID-19 vaccine. This specimen consisted of peripheral blood, obtained 28 days after the second AZD1222 dose. CDR3 residues: CASSQDRGNEKLFF. The CDR3 DNA sequence: TGTGCCAGCAGCCAAGACAGGGGGAATGAAAAACTGTTTTTT.